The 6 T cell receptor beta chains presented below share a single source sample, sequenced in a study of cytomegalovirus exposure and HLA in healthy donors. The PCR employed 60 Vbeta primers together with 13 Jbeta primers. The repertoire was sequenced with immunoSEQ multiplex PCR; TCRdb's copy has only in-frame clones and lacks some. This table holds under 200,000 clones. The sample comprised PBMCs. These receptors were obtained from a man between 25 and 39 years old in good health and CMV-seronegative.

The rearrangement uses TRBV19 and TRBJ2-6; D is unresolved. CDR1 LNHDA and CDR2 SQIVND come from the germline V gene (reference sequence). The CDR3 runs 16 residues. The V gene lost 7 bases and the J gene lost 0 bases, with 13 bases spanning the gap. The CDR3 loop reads CASTKLLPSGANVLTF. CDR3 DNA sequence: TGTGCCAGTACCAAATTACTCCCCTCTGGGGCCAACGTCCTGACTTTC.

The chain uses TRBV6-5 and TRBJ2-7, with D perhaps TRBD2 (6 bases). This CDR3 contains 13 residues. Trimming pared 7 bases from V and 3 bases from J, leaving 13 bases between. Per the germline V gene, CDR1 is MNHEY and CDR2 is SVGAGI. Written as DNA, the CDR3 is TGTGCCAGCAAGGAGGGGCAGCGCTACGAGCAGTACTTC. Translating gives CASKEGQRYEQYF.

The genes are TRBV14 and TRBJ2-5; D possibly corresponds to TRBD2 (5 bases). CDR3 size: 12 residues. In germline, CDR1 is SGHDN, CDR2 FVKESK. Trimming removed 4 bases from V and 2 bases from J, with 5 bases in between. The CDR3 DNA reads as TGTGCCAGCAGCCGACTACAAGAGACCCAGTACTTC. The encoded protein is CASSRLQETQYF.

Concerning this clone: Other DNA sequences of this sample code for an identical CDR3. The CDR3 sequence is CASSFGTGVETQYF. The CDR3 region has the DNA TGCGCCAGCAGCTTCGGGACAGGGGTAGAGACCCAGTACTTC. The chain links TRBV5-1 to TRBJ2-5; TRBD1 matches at 10 bases. The CDR3 runs 14 residues. Germline loops: CDR1 SGHRS, CDR2 YFSETQ. V shed 2 bases, J shed 4 bases, and the junction held 2 bases outside the gene matches.

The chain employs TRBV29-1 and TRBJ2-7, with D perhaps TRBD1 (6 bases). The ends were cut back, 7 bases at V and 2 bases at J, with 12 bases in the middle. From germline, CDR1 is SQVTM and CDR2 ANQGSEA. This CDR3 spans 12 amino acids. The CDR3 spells CSGTTGPYEQYF. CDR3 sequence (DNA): TGCAGCGGGACGACAGGCCCCTACGAGCAGTACTTC.

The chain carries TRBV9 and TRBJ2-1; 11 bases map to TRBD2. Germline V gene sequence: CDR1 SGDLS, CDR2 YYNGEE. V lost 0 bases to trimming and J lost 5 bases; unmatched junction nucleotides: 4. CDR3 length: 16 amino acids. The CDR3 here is CASSVAGTSGHNEQFF. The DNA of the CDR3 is TGTGCCAGCAGCGTAGCTGGGACTAGCGGTCACAATGAGCAGTTCTTC.